The text below deals with one TCR beta chain. The data stem from a study of blood T cells in healthy people across ages. Researchers collected approximately 9.9 milliliters of peripheral blood from every single donor. The second PCR ran about 6 to 11 cycles with a sample-barcoded 5' primer and J-beta primers. TCRdb analysed the 5' RACE reads with MiXCR anew, one entry per CDR3 protein. The sample includes over a million distinct CDR3 sequences, around 55% of them seen just once. The CDR3 covers 14 residues. Per the germline V gene, CDR1 is SQVTM and CDR2 is ANQGSEA. V lost 0 bases and J 6 bases, leaving 15 bases between the germline ends.

This clonotype was obtained from a man between 18 and 29 years old in good health. The material sequenced was blood. The V call is TRBV29-1, the J call TRBJ2-7, with unresolved D. CDR3 in amino acids: CSVEEVAESGEQYF. The CDR3 DNA follows: TGCAGCGTTGAAGAAGTGGCAGAATCCGGCGAGCAGTACTTC.